This TCR beta chain came from a study of cytomegalovirus exposure and HLA in healthy donors (dated by TCRdb to 2015 to 2018). General notes on the study: An earlier analysis of some 500 of the donors reported about 250 Gb of sequence data and 120 million or so unique TCR beta sequences from 150 million to 200 million T cells. Several DR-DQ haplotypes were treated as single units for association and clustering because of strong linkage in the cohort. All discovery cohort repertoires had been generated using a single sequencing platform. Both class I and class II loci were covered by HLA typing, at four-digit resolution. Across 300 to 400 genotyped donors of the cohort, an average of roughly 250,000 unique TCR beta nucleotide sequences per donor were sequenced, and roughly 20% of those sequences were non-productive. Along with the approximately 700-subject first cohort, a separate validation cohort of over 90 different subjects was used. The later analysis used no new phenotypic data to find candidate immune exposures, relying instead on TCR beta sequences and their occurrence across donors. The number of donors typed differed by locus, with about 629-640 for A, B, C, DRB1 and DQB1, more than 500 for DQA1, 600 to 610 for DPA1, and some 450 for DPB1. In an earlier analysis of 550 to 700 of the donors, high-throughput TCR beta sequencing was used to judge whether each TCR beta V gene segment behaved as functional or pseudogenic. The study was designed to test whether signatures of past pathogen exposure could be identified by cataloging public T cell receptors. About 300 gigabases of sequencing data and roughly 80 million unique TCR sequences made up an early release that covered several hundred HLA-typed donors. A later analysis re-examined previously published TCR beta repertoires from just over 650 donors and added high-resolution HLA genotyping to investigate patterns of TCR occurrence. The genetic ancestry cluster associated with self-reported Caucasian donors included 81% of the roughly 390 genotyped donors. Donor age, sex, ethnicity and CMV serostatus were compiled together with the repertoire data. Using immunosequencing, the study profiled T cell repertoires from about 650 subjects and related those repertoires to cytomegalovirus serostatus. The study combined high-throughput TCR immunosequencing, statistical association of individual TCRs with disease status, and machine learning to predict cytomegalovirus infection status. A later genetic analysis took genome-wide SNP genotypes for about 55% of the 666 donors and used that subset as a discovery cohort.

This clone occurred a few times. The antigen this receptor binds is unknown. One base away there is no much larger clone; base qualities are not given. The CDR3 starts with the cysteine, ends with the phenylalanine, and has 17 residues. The kept DNA is CDR3 alone, 51 bases in frame from the first base. Germline trimming amounts to 5 bases on V and 5 bases on J, with 8 as the count of junction bases outside the gene matches. The germline V gene (reference sequence) sets CDR1 to SEHNR and CDR2 to FQNEAQ. The cohort comprised several hundred healthy bone marrow donors. At the time of sampling, every cohort member was nominally healthy, though immune exposures that went unrecorded were likely present. The donor tested CMV seropositive and was one of the 289 seropositive cohort members. Each donor provided a peripheral blood sample, and peripheral blood mononuclear cells were used for TCR beta sequencing. Genomic DNA was extracted from the blood cell samples with the Qiagen DNeasy Blood Extraction Kit.

Study-wide findings and limitations: A later analysis found that most CMV-associated TCR beta chains appeared HLA-restricted, with HLA associations seemingly driven largely by CMV exposure. Across donors, most TCR sequences were observed very rarely, whereas some public TCRs were present in many individuals. For the cohort, immune exposure information was limited to CMV serostatus. Several of the top co-occurrence clusters appeared to be linked to parvovirus B19, influenza, CMV and Epstein-Barr virus, according to a later analysis. Some IMGT-functional V segments, including TRBV6-2 and TRBV6-3, could not be told apart with the 87-base-pair reads, so those segments were excluded. HLA typing was unavailable for some donors at each locus, so association tests used only the typed subset. Linkage disequilibrium might explain the correlated functional status among segregating V segments, but an unknown experimental factor could not be excluded. Some 15 rarely observed V segments, including chromosome 9 orphons, were excluded from the earlier analysis of some 590 of the donors because counts were too low. A further reported finding was that TCR beta sequences accurately predicted the HLA-A and HLA-B alleles for most subjects in the first cohort. The authors suggested that the approach could potentially be extended to other disease states and immunological phenotypes. Roughly uniform sequencing depth across donors was assumed in presence/absence analyses, although this assumption may not hold. An association between a missense DCLRE1C variant and V-gene and J-gene trimming of TCR beta chains was found in a later genetic analysis and replicated in an independent cohort. Compared with the approximately 670-donor mean, donors in an Asian-associated ancestry cluster had fewer N-insertions in productive TCRs, according to a later genetic analysis. A total of 150 to 200 TCR beta chains were listed by the study as associated with cytomegalovirus. A later analysis found that HLA-associated TCR beta chains were more clonally expanded and had lower generation probabilities than equally common non-associated chains. A later analysis found that TCR association rates varied across HLA loci, with DRB1 alleles showing the most associated TCRs and HLA-C alleles the fewest. At a false discovery rate of 0.05, a later analysis linked 15,000 to 20,000 TCR beta sequences to specific HLA alleles. In an earlier analysis of about 600 of the donors, most TCR beta V segments appeared in productive rearrangements about 90% or about 30% of the time, broadly matching IMGT annotations. Assigning TCR associations to individual alleles was difficult when HLA alleles, especially DR and DQ, strongly co-occurred. A cluster of highly shared sequence variants was judged likely to be a technical artifact of the sequencing pipeline. The cohort was sequenced for TCR beta chains only, and without alpha or paired-chain data the features that could be detected were limited. Three of the identified cytomegalovirus-associated TCR beta chains were confirmed in vitro to be specific for cytomegalovirus antigens. Cytomegalovirus status was reported to be diagnosed by the classifier with high specificity and sensitivity in both the original and validation cohorts.

Receptors were amplified or captured by the immunoSEQ multiplex PCR assay. For the multiplex PCR, a mixture combining 60 forward primers for TCR Vbeta segments and 13 reverse primers for TCR Jbeta segments was used. The CDR3 region of rearranged TCR beta genes was amplified from genomic DNA with a multiplex PCR assay. On the Illumina HiSeq System, the amplified TCR beta libraries were sequenced as 87-base-pair reads. Per the source publication's procedure: In a later analysis, some 80 million unique TCR beta chains were counted across the roughly 610 repertoires, and roughly 10 million of these chains were shared by at least two donors. A nearest-neighbor algorithm error-corrected the raw reads and collapsed the reads into unique sequences, merging closely related sequences to remove PCR and sequencing errors. To assign V, D and J gene segments, CDR3 sequences were aligned to IMGT reference sequences. For a sequence to be retained, a match of at least six nucleotides was required to both a V gene segment and a J gene segment. Rearrangements were classified as productive when the CDR3 lacked stop codons and remained in frame with V and J, and all other rearrangements were classified as non-productive. Following IMGT convention, CDR3 was defined as the stretch from the second conserved V-encoded cysteine to the conserved J-encoded phenylalanine. The earlier analysis of 587 of the donors excluded sequences that lacked an unambiguous match to a single V gene segment. An earlier analysis of several hundred of the donors called V segments functional above 56.7% productive rearrangements and segregating when the between-donor standard deviation exceeded 5%. A statistical classification framework was built for diagnosing cytomegalovirus status from the catalog of TCR beta chain sequences. In a later analysis, V and J genes were assigned by comparing TCR nucleotide sequences against IMGT/GENE-DB human TR gene sequences. Using the TCRdist pipeline, a later analysis assigned CDR3 sequences along with most-parsimonious VDJ recombination scenarios. In a later analysis, each TCR beta chain was defined by its CDR3 amino acid sequence together with its V-gene family, and reads without a unique V-gene family were excluded. To address suspected cross-contamination and a sequencing artifact, a later analysis removed under 600 highly shared, low-generation-probability nucleotide sequences. In a later analysis, a clonal expansion index for each public chain was calculated from normalized within-repertoire ranks of inferred template counts. In a later analysis, generation probabilities were computed using a VDJ recombination model fitted to out-of-frame rearrangements, and the results were checked against IGoR. In a later analysis, TCR-TCR, TCR-HLA and TCR-CMV co-occurrence was scored with hypergeometric tests, and a repertoire-size bias correction was applied to TCR pairs. A later analysis estimated false discovery rates by permuting HLA or CMV assignments 20 times. A later analysis grouped co-occurring TCRs with DBSCAN, adding TCRdist sequence similarity when clustering within HLA-allele-positive subsets. Repertoires with fewer than 30,000 or more than 120,000 public chains were left out of co-occurrence clustering, as were four to six repertoires with anomalous nucleotide sharing. The immuneACCESS repertoire file appears here via TCRdb, limited to in-frame rearrangements. These files lack a portion of the clones; in checked studies, under half of the deficit traces to unresolved V genes, and the cause of the others is not known. V and J calls and clone size follow that table, whereas D and trimming were derived from the DNA. In all, the sample holds under 200,000 clones, and more than 75% of those were seen once. The ten largest clones represent roughly 13% of the sample.

This chain joins TRBV7-9 to TRBJ2-2; 13 middle bases align to TRBD2. The source is a woman under 40 in good health and CMV-seropositive. The sequencing input was PBMCs. The DNA sequence is as follows: TGTGCCAGCAGCATTGGACTAGCGGGAGTAAAGACCGGGGAGCTGTTTTTT. The resulting protein is CASSIGLAGVKTGELFF.